This T cell receptor (beta chain) was sequenced for a study of blood T cell repertoires in COVID-19. As for the study in general: The study drew acute and convalescent COVID-19 samples from the United States, Italy and Spain. PBMCs, B-cell-depleted T cells, or T cells provided the cDNA or gDNA that made up the material.

As originally analysed: Scientists estimated how many nucleated cells there were by amplifying reference gene primers. Using immunoSEQ multiplex PCR, the repertoire was profiled, and TCRdb retains in-frame clones only, with some absent. The DNA was the basis for D and trimming; V, J and clone size are from that table. The table records some 200,000 clones, approximately 80% of them present only once. Trimming left V 6 bases short and J 6 bases short, with 10 bases between. Germline values: CDR1 DFQATT, CDR2 SNEGSKA (reference sequence). The CDR3 contains 11 residues. The sequence came from a woman aged 55-69 years who had recovered from COVID-19. The chain combines TRBV20-1 with TRBJ2-3; D ambiguous. The sequenced material came from peripheral blood. Here the CDR3 reads CSAQTGDTQYF. The CDR3 bases are TGCAGTGCCCAGACTGGGGATACGCAGTATTTT.